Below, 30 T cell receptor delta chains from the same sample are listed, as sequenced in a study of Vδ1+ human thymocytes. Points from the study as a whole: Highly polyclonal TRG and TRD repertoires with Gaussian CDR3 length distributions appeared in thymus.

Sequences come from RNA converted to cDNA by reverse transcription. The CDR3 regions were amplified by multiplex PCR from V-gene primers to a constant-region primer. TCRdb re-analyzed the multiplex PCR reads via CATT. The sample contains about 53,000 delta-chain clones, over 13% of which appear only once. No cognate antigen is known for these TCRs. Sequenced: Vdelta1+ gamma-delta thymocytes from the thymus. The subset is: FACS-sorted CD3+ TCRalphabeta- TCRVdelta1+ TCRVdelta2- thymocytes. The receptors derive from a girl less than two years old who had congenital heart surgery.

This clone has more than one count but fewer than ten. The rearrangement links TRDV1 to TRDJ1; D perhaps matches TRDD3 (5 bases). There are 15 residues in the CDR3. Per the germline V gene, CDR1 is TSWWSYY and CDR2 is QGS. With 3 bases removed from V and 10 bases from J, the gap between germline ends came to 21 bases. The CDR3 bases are TGTGCTCTTGGGGAGATACTACGTTGCCTTGTCGTACTCATCTTT. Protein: CALGEILRCLVVLIF.

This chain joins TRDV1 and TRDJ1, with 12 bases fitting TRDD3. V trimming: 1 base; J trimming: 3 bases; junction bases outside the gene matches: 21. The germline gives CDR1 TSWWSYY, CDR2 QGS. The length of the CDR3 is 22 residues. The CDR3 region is CALGEHPRLSHWGIHPADKLIF. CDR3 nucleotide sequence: TGTGCTCTTGGGGAACACCCTAGGCTCTCCCACTGGGGGATACATCCGGCCGATAAACTCATCTTT.

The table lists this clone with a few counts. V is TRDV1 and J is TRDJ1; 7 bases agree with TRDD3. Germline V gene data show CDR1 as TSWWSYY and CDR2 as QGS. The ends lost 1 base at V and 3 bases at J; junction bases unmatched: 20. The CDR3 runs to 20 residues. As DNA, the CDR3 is TGTGCTCTTGGGGAACAAAAGAGACGGGGGATGCGGGAGATCGCCGATAAACTCATCTTT. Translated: CALGEQKRRGMREIADKLIF.

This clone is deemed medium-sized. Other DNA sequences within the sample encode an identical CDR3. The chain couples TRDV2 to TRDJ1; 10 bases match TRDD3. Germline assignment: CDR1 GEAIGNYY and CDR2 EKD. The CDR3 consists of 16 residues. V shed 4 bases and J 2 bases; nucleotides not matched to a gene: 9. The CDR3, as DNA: TGTGCCTGTGAACGTACTGGGGGATGTAGGACCGATAAACTCATCTTT. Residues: CACERTGGCRTDKLIF.

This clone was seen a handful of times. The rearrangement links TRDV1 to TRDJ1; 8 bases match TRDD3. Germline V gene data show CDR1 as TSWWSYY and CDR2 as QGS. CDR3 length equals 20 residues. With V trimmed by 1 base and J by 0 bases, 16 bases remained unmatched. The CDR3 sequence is CALGERSLSTGGLYTDKLIF. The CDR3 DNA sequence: TGTGCTCTTGGGGAACGTTCTCTCTCTACTGGGGGCCTCTACACCGATAAACTCATCTTT.

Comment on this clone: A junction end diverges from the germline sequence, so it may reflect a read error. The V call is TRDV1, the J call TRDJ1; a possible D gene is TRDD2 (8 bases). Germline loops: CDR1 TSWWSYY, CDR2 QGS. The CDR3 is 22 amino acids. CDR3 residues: CALGESPVFLLAGGGHTDKLIF. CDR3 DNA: TGTGCTCTTGGGGAATCCCCGGTCTTCCTACTTGCTGGGGGGGGCCACACCGATAAACTCATCTTC.

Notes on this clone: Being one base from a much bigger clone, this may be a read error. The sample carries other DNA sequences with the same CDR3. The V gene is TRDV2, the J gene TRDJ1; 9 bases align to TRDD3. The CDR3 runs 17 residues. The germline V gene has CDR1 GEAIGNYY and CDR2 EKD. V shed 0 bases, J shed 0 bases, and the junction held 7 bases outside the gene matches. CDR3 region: CACDTPYWGTHTDKLIF. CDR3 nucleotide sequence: TGTGCCTGTGACACCCCGTACTGGGGGACACACACCGATAAACTCATCTTT.

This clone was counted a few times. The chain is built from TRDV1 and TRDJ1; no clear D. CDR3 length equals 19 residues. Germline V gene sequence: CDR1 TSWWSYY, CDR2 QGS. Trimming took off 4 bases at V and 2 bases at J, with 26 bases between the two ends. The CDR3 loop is CALGAPPRGAFASTDKLIF. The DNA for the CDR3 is TGTGCTCTTGGGGCCCCTCCCCGAGGGGCGTTTGCTTCAACCGATAAACTCATCTTT.

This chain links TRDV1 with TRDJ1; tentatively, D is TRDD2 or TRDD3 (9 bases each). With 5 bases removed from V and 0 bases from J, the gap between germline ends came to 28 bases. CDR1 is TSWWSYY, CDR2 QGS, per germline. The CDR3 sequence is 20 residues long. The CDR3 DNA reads TGTGCTCTTGGGTCTCCTTCCTACACTGGGGGAACCTGGTACACCGATAAACTCATCTTT. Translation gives CALGSPSYTGGTWYTDKLIF.

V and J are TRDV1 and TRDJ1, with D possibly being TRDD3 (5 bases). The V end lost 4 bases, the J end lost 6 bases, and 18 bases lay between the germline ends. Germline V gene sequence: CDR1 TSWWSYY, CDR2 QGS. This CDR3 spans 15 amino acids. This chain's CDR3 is CALGGFGATDHKLIF. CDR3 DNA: TGTGCTCTTGGGGGCTTTGGGGCTACCGACCATAAACTCATCTTT.

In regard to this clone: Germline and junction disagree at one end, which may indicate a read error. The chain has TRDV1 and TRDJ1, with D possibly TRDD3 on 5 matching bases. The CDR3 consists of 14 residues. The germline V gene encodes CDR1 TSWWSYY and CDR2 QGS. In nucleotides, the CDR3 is TGTGCTCTTGGGGAGATACCGCATACCGACAAACTCATCTTT. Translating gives CALGEIPHTDKLIF.

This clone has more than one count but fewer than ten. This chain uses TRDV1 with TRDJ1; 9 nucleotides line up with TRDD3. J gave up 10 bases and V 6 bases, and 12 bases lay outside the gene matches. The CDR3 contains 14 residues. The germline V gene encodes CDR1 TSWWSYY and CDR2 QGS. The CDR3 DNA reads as TGTGCTCTTGGTTCGGGCGGGGGATACTGCGGACTCATCTTT. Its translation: CALGSGGGYCGLIF.

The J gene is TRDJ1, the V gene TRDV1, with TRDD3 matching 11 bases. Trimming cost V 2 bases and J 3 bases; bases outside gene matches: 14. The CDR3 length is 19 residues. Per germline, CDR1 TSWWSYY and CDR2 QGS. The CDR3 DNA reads TGTGCTCTTGGGGAATACCCCAGGCGTACTGGGGGATATCCCGATAAACTCATCTTT. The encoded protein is CALGEYPRRTGGYPDKLIF.

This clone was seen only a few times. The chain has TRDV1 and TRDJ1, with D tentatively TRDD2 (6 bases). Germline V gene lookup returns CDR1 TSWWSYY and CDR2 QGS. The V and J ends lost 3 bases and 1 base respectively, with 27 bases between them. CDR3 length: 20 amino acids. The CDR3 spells CALGDSGVLPLLPRTDKLIF. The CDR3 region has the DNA TGTGCTCTTGGGGACTCCGGGGTCCTACCCCTACTCCCTCGCACCGATAAACTCATCTTT.

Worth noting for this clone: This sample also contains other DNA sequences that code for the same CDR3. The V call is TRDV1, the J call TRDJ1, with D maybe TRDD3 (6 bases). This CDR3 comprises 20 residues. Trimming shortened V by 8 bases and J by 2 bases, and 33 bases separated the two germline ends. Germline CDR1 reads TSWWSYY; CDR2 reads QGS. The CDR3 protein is CALRADQSSWGIRTTDKLIF. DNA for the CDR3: TGTGCTCTTAGGGCCGACCAAAGTAGCTGGGGTATACGGACAACCGATAAACTCATCTTT.

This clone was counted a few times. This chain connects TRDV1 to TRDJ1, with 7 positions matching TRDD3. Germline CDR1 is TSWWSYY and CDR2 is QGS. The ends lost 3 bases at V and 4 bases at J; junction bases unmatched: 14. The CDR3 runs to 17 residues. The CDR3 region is CALGEKKGGDRGDKLIF. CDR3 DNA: TGTGCTCTTGGGGAGAAAAAAGGGGGGGATCGCGGCGATAAACTCATCTTT.

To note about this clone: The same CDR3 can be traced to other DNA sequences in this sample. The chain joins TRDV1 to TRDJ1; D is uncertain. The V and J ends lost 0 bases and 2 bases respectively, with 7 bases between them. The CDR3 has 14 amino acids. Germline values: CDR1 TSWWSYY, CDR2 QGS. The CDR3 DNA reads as TGTGCTCTTGGGGAACTCTACGGGACCGATAAACTCATCTTT. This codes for CALGELYGTDKLIF.

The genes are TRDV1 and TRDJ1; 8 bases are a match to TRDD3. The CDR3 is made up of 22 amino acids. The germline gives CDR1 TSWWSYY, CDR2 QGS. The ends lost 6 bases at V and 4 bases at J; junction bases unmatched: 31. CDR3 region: CALGPPPFILGGRLRPGDKLIF. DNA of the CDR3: TGTGCTCTTGGTCCTCCTCCCTTTATACTGGGGGGACGACTTCGACCAGGCGATAAACTCATCTTT.

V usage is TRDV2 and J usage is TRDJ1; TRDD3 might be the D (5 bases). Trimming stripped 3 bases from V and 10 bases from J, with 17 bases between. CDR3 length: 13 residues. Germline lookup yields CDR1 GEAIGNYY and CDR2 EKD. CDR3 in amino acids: CACDPWDDFRLIF. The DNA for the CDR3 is TGTGCCTGTGACCCCTGGGATGATTTTCGACTCATCTTT.

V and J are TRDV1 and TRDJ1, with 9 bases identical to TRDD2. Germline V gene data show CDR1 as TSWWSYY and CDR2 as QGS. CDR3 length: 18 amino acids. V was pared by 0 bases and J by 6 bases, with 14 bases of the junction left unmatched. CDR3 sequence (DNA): TGTGCTCTTGGGGAACTCACCTTCCTACGTCTAAACCGGCATAAACTCATCTTT. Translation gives CALGELTFLRLNRHKLIF.

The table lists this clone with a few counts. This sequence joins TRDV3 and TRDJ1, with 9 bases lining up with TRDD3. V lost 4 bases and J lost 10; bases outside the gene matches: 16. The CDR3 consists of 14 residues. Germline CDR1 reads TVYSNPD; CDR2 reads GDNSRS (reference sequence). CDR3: CASRGGIQSLGLIF. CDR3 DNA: TGTGCCTCCCGAGGGGGGATACAGTCGCTGGGACTCATCTTT. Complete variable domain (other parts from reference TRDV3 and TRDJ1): CDKVTQSSPDQTVASGSEVVLLCTYDTVYSNPDLFWYRIRPDYSFQFVFYGDNSRSEGADFTQGRFSVKHILTQKAFHLVISPVRTEDSATYYCASRGGIQSLGLIFGKGTRVTVEP.

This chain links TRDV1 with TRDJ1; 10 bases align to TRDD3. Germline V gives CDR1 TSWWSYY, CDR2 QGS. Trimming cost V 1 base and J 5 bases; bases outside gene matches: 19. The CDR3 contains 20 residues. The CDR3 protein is CALGEPLPQGDTRSWDKLIF. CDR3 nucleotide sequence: TGTGCTCTTGGGGAACCCCTTCCCCAGGGGGATACGCGAAGTTGGGATAAACTCATCTTT.

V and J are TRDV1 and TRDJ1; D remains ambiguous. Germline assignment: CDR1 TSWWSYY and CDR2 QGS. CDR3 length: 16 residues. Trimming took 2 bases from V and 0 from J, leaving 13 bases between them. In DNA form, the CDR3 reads TGTGCTCTTGGGGAAATGTACCCCCAGCACACCGATAAACTCATCTTT. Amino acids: CALGEMYPQHTDKLIF.

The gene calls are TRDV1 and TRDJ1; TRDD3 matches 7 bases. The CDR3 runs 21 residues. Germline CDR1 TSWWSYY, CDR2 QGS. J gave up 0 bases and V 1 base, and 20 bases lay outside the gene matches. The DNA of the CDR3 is TGTGCTCTTGGGGAACCCGCCTACGAGGGTACTGGGGACCAGTACACCGATAAACTCATCTTT. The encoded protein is CALGEPAYEGTGDQYTDKLIF.

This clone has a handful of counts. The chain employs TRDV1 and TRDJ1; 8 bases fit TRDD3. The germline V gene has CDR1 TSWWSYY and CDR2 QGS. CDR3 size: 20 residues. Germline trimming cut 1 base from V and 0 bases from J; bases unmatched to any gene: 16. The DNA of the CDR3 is TGTGCTCTTGGGGAACGACCCTCCTCTTACTGGGGGGGGGACACCGATAAACTCATCTTT. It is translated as CALGERPSSYWGGDTDKLIF.

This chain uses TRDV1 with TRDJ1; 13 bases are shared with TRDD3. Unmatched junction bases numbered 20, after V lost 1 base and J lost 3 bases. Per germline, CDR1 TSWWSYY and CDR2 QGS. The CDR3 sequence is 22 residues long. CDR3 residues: CALGEPRPSYSTGGYESDKLIF. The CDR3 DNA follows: TGTGCTCTTGGGGAACCCCGGCCTTCCTATAGTACTGGGGGATACGAGTCCGATAAACTCATCTTT.

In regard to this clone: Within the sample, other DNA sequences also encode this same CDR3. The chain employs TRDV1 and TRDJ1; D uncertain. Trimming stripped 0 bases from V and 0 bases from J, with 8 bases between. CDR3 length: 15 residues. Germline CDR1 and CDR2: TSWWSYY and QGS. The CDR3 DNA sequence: TGTGCTCTTGGGGAACTAAGGCGGTACACCGATAAACTCATCTTT. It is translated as CALGELRRYTDKLIF.

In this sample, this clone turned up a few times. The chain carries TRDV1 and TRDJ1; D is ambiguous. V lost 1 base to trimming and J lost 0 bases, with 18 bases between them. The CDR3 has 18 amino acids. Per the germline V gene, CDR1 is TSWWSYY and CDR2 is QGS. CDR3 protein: CALGEPRLTYDNTDKLIF. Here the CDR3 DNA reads TGTGCTCTTGGGGAACCGAGACTAACGTACGATAACACCGATAAACTCATCTTT.

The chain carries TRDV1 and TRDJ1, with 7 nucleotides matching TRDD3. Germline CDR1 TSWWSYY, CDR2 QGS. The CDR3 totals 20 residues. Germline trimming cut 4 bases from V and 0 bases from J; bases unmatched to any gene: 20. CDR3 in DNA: TGTGCTCTTGGGGGTCACTCCCATCCTTCATACTGGGGATACACCGATAAACTCATCTTT. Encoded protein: CALGGHSHPSYWGYTDKLIF.

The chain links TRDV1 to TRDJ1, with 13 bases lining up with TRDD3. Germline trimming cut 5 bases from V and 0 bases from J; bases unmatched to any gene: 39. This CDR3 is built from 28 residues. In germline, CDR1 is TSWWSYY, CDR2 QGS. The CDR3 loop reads CALGSPPPSYNGQKLGDTYDVYTDKLIF. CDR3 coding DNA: TGTGCTCTTGGGTCCCCTCCTCCTTCCTACAACGGTCAAAAACTGGGGGATACGTACGACGTGTACACCGATAAACTCATCTTT.